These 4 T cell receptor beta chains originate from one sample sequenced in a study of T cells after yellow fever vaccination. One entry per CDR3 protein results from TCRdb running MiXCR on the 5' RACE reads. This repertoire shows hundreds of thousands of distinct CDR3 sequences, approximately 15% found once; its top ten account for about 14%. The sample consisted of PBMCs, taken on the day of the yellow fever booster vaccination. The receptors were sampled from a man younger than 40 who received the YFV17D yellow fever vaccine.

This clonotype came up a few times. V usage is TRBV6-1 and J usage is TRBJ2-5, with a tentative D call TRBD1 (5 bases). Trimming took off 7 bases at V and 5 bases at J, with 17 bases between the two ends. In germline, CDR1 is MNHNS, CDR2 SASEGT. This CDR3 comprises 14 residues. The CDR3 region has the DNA TGTGCCAGCACCACAGGCTCCGTCGTGGAGACCCAGTACTTC. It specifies CASTTGSVVETQYF.

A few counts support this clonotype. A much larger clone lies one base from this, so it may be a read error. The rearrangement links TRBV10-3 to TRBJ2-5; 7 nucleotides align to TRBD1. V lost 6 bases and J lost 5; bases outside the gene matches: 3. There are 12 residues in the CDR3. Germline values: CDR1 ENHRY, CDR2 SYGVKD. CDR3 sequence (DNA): TGTGCCATCAGAGGGGGCGCGGAGACCCAGTACTTC. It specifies CAIRGGAETQYF.

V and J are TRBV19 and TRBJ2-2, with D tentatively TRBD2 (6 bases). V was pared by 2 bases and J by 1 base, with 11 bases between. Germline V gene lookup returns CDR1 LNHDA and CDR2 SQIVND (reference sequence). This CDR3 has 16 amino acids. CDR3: CASSILKRVNTGELFF. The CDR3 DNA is TGTGCCAGTAGTATACTTAAGCGGGTGAACACCGGGGAGCTGTTTTTT. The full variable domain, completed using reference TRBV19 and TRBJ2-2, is DGGITQSPKYLFRKEGQNVTLSCEQNLNHDAMYWYRQDPGQGLRLIYYSQIVNDFQKGDIAEGYSVSREKKESFPLTVTSAQKNPTAFYLCASSILKRVNTGELFFGEGSRLTVL.

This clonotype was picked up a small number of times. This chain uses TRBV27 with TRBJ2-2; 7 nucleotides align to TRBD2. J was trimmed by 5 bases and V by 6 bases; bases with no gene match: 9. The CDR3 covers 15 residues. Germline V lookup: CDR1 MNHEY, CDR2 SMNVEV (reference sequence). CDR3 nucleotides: TGTGCCAGCAGCCGCGGGAGTCAGATGACCGGGGAGCTGTTTTTT. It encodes CASSRGSQMTGELFF.